One sample yielded the 2 T cell receptor beta chains listed below, sequenced in a study of siplizumab effects on memory and regulatory T cells. Profiled with immunoSEQ multiplex PCR; TCRdb holds only in-frame clones, not every one. This repertoire shows 100,000 or so clones, under 95% found once; its top ten account for less than 0.85%. The sample consisted of Tregs sorted from blood. The receptors shown here come from a human donor in good health.

V gene TRBV5-4 combines with J gene TRBJ2-5; 11 nucleotides match TRBD2. J gave up 0 bases and V 4 bases, and 5 bases lay outside the gene matches. CDR3 length equals 16 residues. Germline lookup yields CDR1 SGHNT and CDR2 YYREEE (reference sequence). DNA for the CDR3: TGTGCCAGCAGCGTGGGACTAGCGGCTAACCAAGAGACCCAGTACTTC. This sequence encodes CASSVGLAANQETQYF.

The rearrangement links TRBV18 to TRBJ1-5, with D possibly being TRBD1 (5 bases). Per germline, CDR1 KGHSH and CDR2 LQKENI. The ends were cut back, 3 bases at V and 3 bases at J, with 6 bases in the middle. There are 13 residues in the CDR3. Here the CDR3 reads CASSPTDNQPQHF. The CDR3, as DNA: TGTGCCAGCTCACCGACAGACAATCAGCCCCAGCATTTT.